The clone carrying this TCR beta chain was found many times. Antigen unknown. These data originate in a study of breast tumors, draining lymph nodes, adjacent tissues. Broader study findings: Compared with lymph nodes, tumors were less diverse; compared with nontumor tissue, more.

Samples came from axillary lymph nodes draining the breast cancer. TCRdb itself ran the multiplex PCR reads through MiXCR, one entry per CDR3 protein. The sample records over 130,000 distinct CDR3 sequences, 30% to 35% being singletons. Sequenced sample: axillary lymph node tissue. The TCR originated in a female donor with breast cancer. Some clones in this sample may be carry-over from other donors' samples.

The CDR3 DNA follows: TGTGCCAGCAACGCATACGGTACATCCAACACCGGGGAGCTGTTTTTT. Its translation: CASNAYGTSNTGELFF. V and J are TRBV6-5 and TRBJ2-2, with no clear D. The CDR3 contains 16 residues. CDR1 and CDR2 (germline): MNHEY, SVGAGI. The V end lost 7 bases, the J end lost 2 bases, and 17 bases lay between the germline ends.